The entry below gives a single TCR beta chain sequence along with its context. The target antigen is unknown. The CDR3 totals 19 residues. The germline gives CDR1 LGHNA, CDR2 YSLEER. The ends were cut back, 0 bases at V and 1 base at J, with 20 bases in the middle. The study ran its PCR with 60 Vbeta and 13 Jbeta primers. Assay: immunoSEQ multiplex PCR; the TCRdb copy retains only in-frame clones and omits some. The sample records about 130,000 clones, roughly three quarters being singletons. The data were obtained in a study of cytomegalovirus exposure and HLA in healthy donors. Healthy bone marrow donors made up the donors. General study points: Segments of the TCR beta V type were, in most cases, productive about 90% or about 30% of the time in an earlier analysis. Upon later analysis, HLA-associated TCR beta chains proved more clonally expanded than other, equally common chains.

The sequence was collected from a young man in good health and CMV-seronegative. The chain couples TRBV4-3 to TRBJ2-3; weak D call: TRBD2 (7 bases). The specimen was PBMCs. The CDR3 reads CASSQDVRGGLPGTDTQYF. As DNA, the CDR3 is TGCGCCAGCAGCCAAGATGTGAGGGGGGGCTTACCCGGCACAGATACGCAGTATTTT.